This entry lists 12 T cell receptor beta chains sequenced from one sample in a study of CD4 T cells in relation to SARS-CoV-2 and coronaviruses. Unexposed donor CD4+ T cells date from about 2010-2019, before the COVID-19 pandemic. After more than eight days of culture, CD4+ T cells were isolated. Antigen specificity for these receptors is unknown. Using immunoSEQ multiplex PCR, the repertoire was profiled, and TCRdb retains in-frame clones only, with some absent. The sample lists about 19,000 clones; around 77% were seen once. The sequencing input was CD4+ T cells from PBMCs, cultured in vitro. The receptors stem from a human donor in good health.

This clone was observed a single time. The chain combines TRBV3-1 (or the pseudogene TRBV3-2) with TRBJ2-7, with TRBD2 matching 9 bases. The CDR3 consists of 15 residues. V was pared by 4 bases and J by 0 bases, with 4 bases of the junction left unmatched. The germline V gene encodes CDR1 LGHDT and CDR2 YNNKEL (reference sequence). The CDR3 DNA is TGTGCCAGCAGCCGTCTAGCGGGGAGCTCCTACGAGCAGTACTTC. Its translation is CASSRLAGSSYEQYF.

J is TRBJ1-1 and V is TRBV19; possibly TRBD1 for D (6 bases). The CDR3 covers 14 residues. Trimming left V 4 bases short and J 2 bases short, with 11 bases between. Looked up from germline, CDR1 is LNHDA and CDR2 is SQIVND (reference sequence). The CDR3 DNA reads TGTGCCAGTAGTACCAGGGGTGACAACACTGAAGCTTTCTTT. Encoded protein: CASSTRGDNTEAFF.

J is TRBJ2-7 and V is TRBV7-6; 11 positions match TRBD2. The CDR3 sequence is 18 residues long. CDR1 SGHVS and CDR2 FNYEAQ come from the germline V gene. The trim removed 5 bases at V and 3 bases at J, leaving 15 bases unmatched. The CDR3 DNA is TGTGCCAGCAGCCTAACCACCCCTAGCGGGGGGAGATACTACGAGCAGTACTTC. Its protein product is CASSLTTPSGGRYYEQYF.

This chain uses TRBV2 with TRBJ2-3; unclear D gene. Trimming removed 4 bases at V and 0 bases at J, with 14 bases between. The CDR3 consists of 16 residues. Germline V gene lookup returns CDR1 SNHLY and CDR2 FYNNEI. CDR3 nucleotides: TGTGCCAGCAGTGTCCACCCGACATCTAGCACAGATACGCAGTATTTT. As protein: CASSVHPTSSTDTQYF. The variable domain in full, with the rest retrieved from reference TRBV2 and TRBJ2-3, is EPEVTQTPSHQVTQMGQEVILRCVPISNHLYFYWYRQILGQKVEFLVSFYNNEISEKSEIFDDQFSVERPDGSNFTLKIRSTKLEDSAMYFCASSVHPTSSTDTQYFGPGTRLTVL.

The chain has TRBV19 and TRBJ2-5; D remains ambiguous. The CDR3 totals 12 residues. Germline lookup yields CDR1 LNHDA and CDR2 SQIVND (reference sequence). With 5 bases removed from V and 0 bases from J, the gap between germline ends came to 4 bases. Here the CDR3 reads CASSEDQETQYF. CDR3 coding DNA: TGTGCCAGTAGTGAGGACCAAGAGACCCAGTACTTC.

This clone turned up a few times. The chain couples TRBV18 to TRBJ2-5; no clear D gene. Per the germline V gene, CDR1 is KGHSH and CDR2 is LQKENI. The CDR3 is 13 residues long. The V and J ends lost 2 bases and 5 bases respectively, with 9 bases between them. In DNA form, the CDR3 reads TGTGCCAGCTCACCAGGGCTAGGGGAGACCCAGTACTTC. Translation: CASSPGLGETQYF.

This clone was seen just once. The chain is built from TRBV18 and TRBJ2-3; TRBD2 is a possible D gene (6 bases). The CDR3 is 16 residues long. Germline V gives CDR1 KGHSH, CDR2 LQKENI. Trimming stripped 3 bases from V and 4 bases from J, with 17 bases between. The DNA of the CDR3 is TGTGCCAGCTCACCGCTCTTGGGGCCGGGGGCAGATACGCAGTATTTT. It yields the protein CASSPLLGPGADTQYF.

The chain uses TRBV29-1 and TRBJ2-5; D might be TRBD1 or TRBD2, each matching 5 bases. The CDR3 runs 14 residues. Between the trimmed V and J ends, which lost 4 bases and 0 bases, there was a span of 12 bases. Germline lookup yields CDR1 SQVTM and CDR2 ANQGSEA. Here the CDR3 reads CSVVFGAHQETQYF. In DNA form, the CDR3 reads TGCAGCGTTGTTTTCGGGGCACACCAAGAGACCCAGTACTTC. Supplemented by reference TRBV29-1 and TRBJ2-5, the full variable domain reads SAVISQKPSRDICQRGTSLTIQCQVDSQVTMMFWYRQQPGQSLTLIATANQGSEATYESGFVIDKFPISRPNLTFSTLTVSNMSPEDSSIYLCSVVFGAHQETQYFGPGTRLLVL.

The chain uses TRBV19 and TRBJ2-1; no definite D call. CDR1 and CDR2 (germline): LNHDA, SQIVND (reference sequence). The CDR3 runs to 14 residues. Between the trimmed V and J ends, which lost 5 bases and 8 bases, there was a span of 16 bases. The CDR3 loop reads CASSDDLFFDEQFF. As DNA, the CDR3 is TGTGCCAGTAGTGATGATTTGTTTTTTGATGAGCAGTTCTTC.

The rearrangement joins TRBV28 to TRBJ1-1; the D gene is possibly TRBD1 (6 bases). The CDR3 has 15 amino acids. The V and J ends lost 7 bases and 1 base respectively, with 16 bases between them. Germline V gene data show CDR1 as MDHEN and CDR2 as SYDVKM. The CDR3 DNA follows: TGTGCCAGCATCGAAGGGGGGACGGGGAACACTGAAGCTTTCTTT. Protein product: CASIEGGTGNTEAFF.

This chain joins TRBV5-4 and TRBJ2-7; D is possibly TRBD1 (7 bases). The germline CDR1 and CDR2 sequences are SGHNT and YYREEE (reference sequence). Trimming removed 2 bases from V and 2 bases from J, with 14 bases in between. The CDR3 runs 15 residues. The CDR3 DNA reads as TGTGCCAGCAGCTTCGGACAGGACTACACCTACGAGCAGTACTTC. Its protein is CASSFGQDYTYEQYF.

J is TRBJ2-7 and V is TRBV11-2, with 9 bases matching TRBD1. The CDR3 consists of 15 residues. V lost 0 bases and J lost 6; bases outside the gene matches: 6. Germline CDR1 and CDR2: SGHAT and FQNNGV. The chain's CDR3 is CASSLDRTGVGEQYF. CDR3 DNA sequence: TGTGCCAGCAGCTTAGATCGGACAGGGGTAGGCGAGCAGTACTTC.